The 25 T cell receptor beta chains presented below share a single source sample, sequenced in a study of radiotherapy plus CTLA-4 blockade in lung cancer. TCRdb's table, derived via immunoSEQ multiplex PCR, lists solely in-frame clones and lacks some. The data hold approximately 40,000 clones, with over 60% observed a single time. The material sequenced was peripheral blood, taken from a patient treated with radiotherapy plus ipilimumab. All receptors come from a human donor with non-small cell lung cancer whose response to radiotherapy plus ipilimumab could not be evaluated.

The chain links TRBV9 to TRBJ2-3; D uncertain. CDR3 length: 13 amino acids. CDR1 is SGDLS, CDR2 YYNGEE, per germline. V was cut by 0 bases and J by 3 bases, with 5 bases left in between. The CDR3 DNA reads TGTGCCAGCAGCGTAGATCAAACAGATACGCAGTATTTT. This sequence encodes CASSVDQTDTQYF.

The rearrangement uses TRBV4-1 and TRBJ2-7, with TRBD2 identical over 8 bases. The trim removed 0 bases at V and 6 bases at J, leaving 7 bases unmatched. This CDR3 has 15 amino acids. CDR1 MGHRA and CDR2 YSYEKL come from the germline V gene. The CDR3 loop reads CASSQDITSGREQYF. The CDR3 DNA follows: TGCGCCAGCAGCCAAGATATAACTAGCGGACGCGAGCAGTACTTC.

The chain links TRBV5-1 to TRBJ2-3; TRBD2 agrees at 12 bases. The CDR3 runs to 17 residues. Germline-derived CDR1 and CDR2 are SGHRS and YFSETQ. J lost 2 bases, V lost 5 bases, and 9 bases had no gene match. The CDR3 is CASRAMRTSGVTDTQYF. CDR3 DNA sequence: TGCGCCAGCAGGGCAATGCGGACTAGCGGGGTCACAGATACGCAGTATTTT. Full variable domain (outside the CDR3, taken from reference TRBV5-1 and TRBJ2-3): KAGVTQTPRYLIKTRGQQVTLSCSPISGHRSVSWYQQTPGQGLQFLFEYFSETQRNKGNFPGRFSGRQFSNSRSEMNVSTLELGDSALYLCASRAMRTSGVTDTQYFGPGTRLTVL.

The gene calls are TRBV11-2 and TRBJ2-7; TRBD2 aligns across 15 bases. The CDR3 runs to 16 residues. J gave up 7 bases and V 5 bases, and 9 bases lay outside the gene matches. Germline-derived CDR1 and CDR2 are SGHAT and FQNNGV. CDR3 DNA sequence: TGTGCCAGCAGCCGACTAGGGGGACTAGCGGGAGGTGAGCAGTACTTC. Its protein is CASSRLGGLAGGEQYF.

This rearrangement joins TRBV19 to TRBJ2-7; 7 bases agree with TRBD2. Unmatched junction bases numbered 8, after V lost 4 bases and J lost 5 bases. This CDR3 region has 14 residues. Germline loops: CDR1 LNHDA, CDR2 SQIVND (reference sequence). The CDR3 sequence: CASSTSLGGDEQYF. The CDR3 DNA sequence: TGTGCCAGTAGTACCAGTCTGGGGGGGGACGAGCAGTACTTC.

The CDR3: CASSQGTGQDNQPQHF. CDR3 in DNA: TGCGCCAGCAGCCAGGGGACGGGACAGGACAATCAGCCCCAGCATTTT. The gene calls are TRBV5-1 and TRBJ1-5, with 8 bases matching TRBD1. The CDR3 has 16 residues. The V gene's germline CDR1 is SGHRS and CDR2 YFSETQ. Losses at the gene ends were 4 bases for V and 3 bases for J; bases not matched to a gene: 9.

This clone was detected once. This chain links TRBV7-9 with TRBJ1-5, with a possible D match to TRBD1 (6 bases). CDR1 and CDR2 from the germline V gene are SEHNR and FQNEAQ (reference sequence). The CDR3 consists of 17 residues. V lost 3 bases, J lost 3 bases, and 18 bases lay in between. Here the CDR3 reads CASSLGGQGFYNQPQHF. The CDR3 bases are TGTGCCAGCAGCTTGGGGGGGCAGGGATTTTACAATCAGCCCCAGCATTTT.

The chain is built from TRBV30 and TRBJ2-1, with TRBD2 matching over 10 bases. The CDR3 runs to 15 residues. Germline lookup yields CDR1 GTSNPN and CDR2 SVGIG (reference sequence). V was pared by 3 bases and J by 2 bases, with 4 bases of the junction left unmatched. The CDR3 protein is CAWSALAGAYNEQFF. In DNA, the CDR3 is TGTGCCTGGAGCGCCCTAGCGGGAGCCTACAATGAGCAGTTCTTC.

The CDR3 DNA follows: TGCGCCAGCAGTGAGTCCCTAGCGGGAGTGGTAGATACGCAGTATTTT. This translates into CASSESLAGVVDTQYF. The rearrangement uses TRBV10-2 and TRBJ2-3; TRBD2 aligns across 10 bases. Trimming at V came to 0 bases and at J to 5 bases, leaving 5 bases not matched to a gene. The CDR3 contains 16 residues. Germline CDR1 is WSHSY and CDR2 is SAAADI.

This chain uses TRBV15 with TRBJ2-7; TRBD1 agrees at 9 bases. This CDR3 spans 15 amino acids. Germline CDR1 LNHNV, CDR2 YYDKDF (reference sequence). The trim removed 0 bases at V and 6 bases at J, leaving 6 bases unmatched. In nucleotides, the CDR3 is TGTGCCACCAGCAGAGATCGGGGGACAGGGACCGAGCAGTACTTC. It yields the protein CATSRDRGTGTEQYF.

The rearrangement links TRBV5-4 to TRBJ1-4; 9 bases are a match to TRBD1. Trimming removed 2 bases from V and 8 bases from J; junction bases left unmatched: 7. The CDR3 consists of 15 residues. Looked up from germline, CDR1 is SGHNT and CDR2 is YYREEE (reference sequence). DNA for the CDR3: TGTGCCAGCAGCTTAAAGGGACAGGGAAGAGAAAAACTGTTTTTT. This translates into CASSLKGQGREKLFF.

The rearrangement links TRBV6-6 to TRBJ2-1, with D hard to call. The CDR3 has 12 amino acids. V lost 2 bases, J lost 9 bases, and 8 bases lay in between. Germline V gene sequence: CDR1 MNHNY, CDR2 SVGAGI (reference sequence). CDR3 sequence reads: CASSYAQSEQFF. In DNA, the CDR3 is TGTGCCAGCAGTTACGCGCAATCTGAGCAGTTCTTC.

The chain links TRBV4-2 to TRBJ2-4; 7 nucleotides agree with TRBD2. The CDR3 is 17 residues long. CDR1 LGHNA and CDR2 YNFKEQ come from the germline V gene. The V segment lost 1 base and the J segment 1 base; nucleotides outside the gene matches: 7. CDR3 sequence (DNA): TGTGCCAGCAGCCAAGGGGGGGGACCAAGGGCCAAAAACATTCAGTACTTC. This translates into CASSQGGGPRAKNIQYF.

Remarks on this clone: The junction shows a germline mismatch at one end, possibly a read error. The chain carries TRBV28 and TRBJ2-7; 9 nucleotides agree with TRBD1. The CDR3 is 13 amino acids. Germline lookup yields CDR1 MDHEN and CDR2 SYDVKM. The CDR3 spells CASSSPPGQGFDF. Written as DNA, the CDR3 is TGTGCCAGCAGTTCTCCCCCGGGACAGGGTTTTGACTTC.

This clone was seen a few times. This rearrangement joins TRBV25-1 to TRBJ1-3; D is possibly TRBD1 (6 bases). The CDR3 loop spans 15 amino acids. Trimming shortened V by 1 base and J by 4 bases, and 11 bases separated the two germline ends. In germline, CDR1 is MGHDK, CDR2 SYGVNS. CDR3: CASSEWAGTGNTIYF. The CDR3 region has the DNA TGTGCCAGCAGTGAATGGGCTGGGACAGGAAACACCATATATTTT. Full variable domain (missing parts from reference TRBV25-1 and TRBJ1-3): EADIYQTPRYLVIGTGKKITLECSQTMGHDKMYWYQQDPGMELHLIHYSYGVNSTEKGDLSSESTVSRIRTEHFPLTLESARPSHTSQYLCASSEWAGTGNTIYFGEGSWLTVV.

The chain joins TRBV7-9 to TRBJ2-5; tentatively, D is TRBD2 (6 bases). The germline V and J ends were trimmed by 2 bases and 5 bases, with 18 bases remaining between them. There are 16 residues in the CDR3. Germline CDR1 is SEHNR and CDR2 is FQNEAQ (reference sequence). DNA for the CDR3: TGTGCCAGCAGCTTATTCCGGGAGAGAGGGGAGGAGACCCAGTACTTC. Amino acids: CASSLFRERGEETQYF.

The rearrangement joins TRBV15 to TRBJ2-7; D is unresolved. Germline loops: CDR1 LNHNV, CDR2 YYDKDF (reference sequence). This CDR3 has 13 amino acids. Trimming stripped 0 bases from V and 3 bases from J, with 6 bases between. The CDR3, as DNA: TGTGCCACCAGCAGAGATCGCGGCTACGAGCAGTACTTC. It specifies CATSRDRGYEQYF.

In its sample, this clone was seen a few times. The V and J genes are TRBV19 and TRBJ1-1; D may be TRBD1 (6 bases). V was shortened by 1 base and J by 4 bases, with 7 bases between the two germline ends. Germline CDR1 LNHDA, CDR2 SQIVND (reference sequence). This CDR3 is built from 13 residues. CDR3 amino acids: CASSIGGPTEAFF. The CDR3 nucleotides are TGTGCCAGTAGTATAGGGGGGCCCACTGAAGCTTTCTTT.

This clone was seen a single time. The chain recombines TRBV5-1 with TRBJ2-7, with 7 bases lining up with TRBD2. This CDR3 comprises 15 residues. The V and J ends lost 1 base and 2 bases, in that order; junction bases with no gene match: 6. From germline, CDR1 is SGHRS and CDR2 YFSETQ. Written as DNA, the CDR3 is TGCGCCAGCAGCTTGACGGCTAGCGGAGCCTACGAGCAGTACTTC. Amino acids: CASSLTASGAYEQYF.

CDR3 sequence (DNA): TGTGCCAGCAGCTTACTGGCGGGGGGCTACAATGAGCAGTTCTTC. Protein product: CASSLLAGGYNEQFF. The V gene is TRBV7-8, the J gene TRBJ2-1; 8 bases map to TRBD2. V gave up 2 bases and J gave up 3 bases; unmatched junction bases: 3. Germline V lookup: CDR1 SGHVS, CDR2 FQNEAQ. CDR3 length: 15 residues.

This sequence joins TRBV1 and TRBJ1-1; TRBD1 is the table's D call and was not checked against the DNA. TRBV1 is designated a pseudogene. The CDR3 runs to 15 residues. The CDR3 loop reads CTSSRAPPNHTEAFF. DNA of the CDR3: TGCACCAGCAGCCGGGCCCCACCTAACCACACTGAAGCTTTCTTT.

V usage is TRBV27 and J usage is TRBJ2-5; 15 bases are a match to TRBD2. The CDR3 has 16 amino acids. V lost 4 bases, J lost 5 bases, and 5 bases stayed unmatched. From germline, CDR1 is MNHEY and CDR2 SMNVEV (reference sequence). CDR3 nucleotide sequence: TGTGCCAGCAGTTGGGGACTAGCGGGGGGATGGGAGACCCAGTACTTC. Its translation is CASSWGLAGGWETQYF.

This chain links TRBV5-1 with TRBJ2-5, with 12 positions matching TRBD2. V trimming: 0 bases; J trimming: 3 bases; junction bases outside the gene matches: 6. CDR3 size: 17 residues. Germline assignment: CDR1 SGHRS and CDR2 YFSETQ. The DNA for the CDR3 is TGCGCCAGCAGCTTGGTTATGGCTAGCGGGGGGGAAGAGACCCAGTACTTC. This translates into CASSLVMASGGEETQYF.

The V gene is TRBV19, the J gene TRBJ2-2; TRBD1 matches 9 bases. Unmatched junction bases numbered 17, after V lost 3 bases and J lost 6 bases. The CDR3 totals 19 residues. CDR1 and CDR2 from the germline V gene are LNHDA and SQIVND (reference sequence). In DNA, the CDR3 is TGTGCCAGTAGTATCTTAGGGACAGGGCTGGGCTGGACTCCCGGGGAGCTGTTTTTT. It translates to CASSILGTGLGWTPGELFF.

CDR3 sequence: CASSVLGGMNTEAFF. Here the CDR3 DNA reads TGTGCCAGCAGCGTATTGGGGGGGATGAACACTGAAGCTTTCTTT. The genes are TRBV9 and TRBJ1-1; D is perhaps TRBD1 (5 bases). The CDR3 runs to 15 residues. Between the trimmed V and J ends, which lost 1 base and 0 bases, there was a span of 10 bases. Looked up from germline, CDR1 is SGDLS and CDR2 is YYNGEE.